What follows is one TCR beta chain and its context. Different DNA sequences within this sample yield the same CDR3. CDR3 length: 14 residues. From germline, CDR1 is KGHDR and CDR2 SFDVKD. The data stem from a study of control samples from healthy donors and cancer patients. Clones were sequenced by immunoSEQ multiplex PCR, and TCRdb holds only the in-frame ones, with some missing. The sample holds approximately 170,000 clones, 80% to 95% seen once. The clonotype was recovered from a woman under 40 in good health. Source material: blood. The V call is TRBV24-1, the J call TRBJ2-2, with 8 bases fitting TRBD2. This CDR3 reads CATSGTRDTGELFF. The DNA of the CDR3 is TGTGCAACCTCCGGGACTAGGGACACCGGGGAGCTGTTTTTT.